Presented here are 13 T cell receptor beta chains from one specimen sequenced in a study of beta chain features in type 1 diabetes. Every isolated RNA sample was fully reverse transcribed, so sequencing captured expressed TCRB transcripts. The table came from immunoSEQ multiplex PCR; TCRdb's copy has only in-frame clones and leaves some out. The sample records 330,000 or so clones, roughly an eighth being singletons. General study results and limits: Patients with Type 1 diabetes showed moderately but significantly shorter TCRB CDR3s in all four CD4+ subsets.

Their recognized antigens are unknown. Sample: naive CD4+ T cells from blood. These receptors originate from a woman aged 18-29 years with type 1 diabetes.

This clone was recorded a few times. The chain recombines TRBV2 with TRBJ1-1; no firm D call. The V end was cut by 7 bases, the J end by 1 base, with 13 bases between. Germline V lookup: CDR1 SNHLY, CDR2 FYNNEI. This CDR3 has 14 residues. CDR3 loop: CASTELTGNTEAFF. The CDR3 DNA follows: TGTGCCAGCACCGAGCTTACGGGGAACACTGAAGCTTTCTTT.

This clone was counted between two and nine times. This chain links TRBV5-1 with TRBJ2-6; possible D gene TRBD1, 5 bases. The CDR3 covers 15 residues. Germline CDR1 reads SGHRS; CDR2 reads YFSETQ. V lost 4 bases and J 0 bases, leaving 8 bases between the germline ends. The CDR3: CASSQTASGANVLTF. The CDR3 DNA is TGCGCCAGCAGCCAGACAGCCTCTGGGGCCAACGTCCTGACTTTC.

This clone was counted only a few times. The V gene is TRBV18, the J gene TRBJ2-1, with D perhaps matching TRBD1 (6 bases). The CDR3 has 13 amino acids. Trimming shortened V by 6 bases and J by 8 bases, and 14 bases separated the two germline ends. The germline V gene encodes CDR1 KGHSH and CDR2 LQKENI. CDR3 nucleotide sequence: TGTGCCAGCTCGCCGACATGGGGGCATGAGCAGTTCTTC. It specifies CASSPTWGHEQFF.

This chain connects TRBV9 to TRBJ2-3, with D possibly matching TRBD2 (6 bases). Germline CDR1 reads SGDLS; CDR2 reads YYNGEE. Trimming removed 0 bases from V and 1 base from J, with 9 bases in between. There are 15 residues in the CDR3. The CDR3 DNA reads TGTGCCAGCAGCGTAGCCGGGGGACGCACAGATACGCAGTATTTT. Its translation is CASSVAGGRTDTQYF. Full variable domain (outside the CDR3, taken from reference TRBV9 and TRBJ2-3): DSGVTQTPKHLITATGQRVTLRCSPRSGDLSVYWYQQSLDQGLQFLIQYYNGEERAKGNILERFSAQQFPDLHSELNLSSLELGDSALYFCASSVAGGRTDTQYFGPGTRLTVL.

CDR3: CASSFGTGLYEQYF. In DNA form, the CDR3 reads TGCGCCAGCAGCTTCGGGACAGGTCTCTACGAGCAGTACTTC. The genes are TRBV5-1 and TRBJ2-7; 8 bases match TRBD1. The germline V gene has CDR1 SGHRS and CDR2 YFSETQ. CDR3 length equals 14 residues. The V segment lost 2 bases and the J segment 3 bases; nucleotides outside the gene matches: 4.

The sample holds a few counts of this clone. This chain links TRBV30 with TRBJ2-5, with TRBD2 matching over 9 bases. Germline V lookup: CDR1 GTSNPN, CDR2 SVGIG (reference sequence). This CDR3 spans 14 amino acids. V lost 3 bases and J lost 4; bases outside the gene matches: 6. The CDR3 here is CAWSRGGRAETQYF. The CDR3 DNA is TGTGCCTGGAGCCGGGGCGGGAGGGCAGAGACCCAGTACTTC.

In its sample, this clone was seen a few times. V is TRBV9 and J is TRBJ2-7; 7 nucleotides match TRBD2. CDR3 length equals 13 residues. From germline, CDR1 is SGDLS and CDR2 YYNGEE. The V and J ends lost 2 bases and 4 bases, in that order; junction bases with no gene match: 3. The CDR3 spells CASSVGEGYEQYF. The CDR3, as DNA: TGTGCCAGCAGCGTTGGGGAGGGGTACGAGCAGTACTTC.

This clone appeared once. The chain joins TRBV12-5 to TRBJ1-5; 9 nucleotides agree with TRBD1. CDR1 LGHNT and CDR2 FRNRAP come from the germline V gene. This CDR3 spans 15 amino acids. The ends lost 5 bases at V and 2 bases at J; junction bases unmatched: 4. CDR3: CASGQQGAGNQPQHF. The CDR3 DNA is TGTGCTAGTGGTCAACAGGGGGCAGGCAATCAGCCCCAGCATTTT.

This clone was found a few times. The rearrangement uses TRBV28 and TRBJ1-1, with D maybe TRBD1 (6 bases). V was shortened by 6 bases and J by 1 base, with 9 bases between the two germline ends. This CDR3 contains 13 residues. CDR1 is MDHEN, CDR2 SYDVKM, per germline. The CDR3 protein is CASRWTANTEAFF. The CDR3 nucleotides are TGTGCCAGCAGATGGACAGCGAACACTGAAGCTTTCTTT.

The chain is built from TRBV5-1 and TRBJ1-1, with 9 bases that match TRBD1. Germline CDR1 reads SGHRS; CDR2 reads YFSETQ. V lost 3 bases, J lost 5 bases, and 5 bases stayed unmatched. The CDR3 covers 14 residues. The CDR3 loop is CASSSWDRETEAFF. The CDR3, as DNA: TGCGCCAGCAGCTCCTGGGACAGGGAGACTGAAGCTTTCTTT.

This clone was found a few times. The chain carries TRBV7-9 and TRBJ1-2, with TRBD1 matching over 10 bases. This CDR3 region has 15 residues. Trimming took 5 bases from V and 6 from J; bases not matched to a gene: 9. CDR1 SEHNR and CDR2 FQNEAQ come from the germline V gene (reference sequence). In DNA, the CDR3 is TGTGCCAGCAGCACTCCGGCGACAGGGGGCCATGGCTACACCTTC. Protein sequence: CASSTPATGGHGYTF.

The rearrangement uses TRBV5-1 and TRBJ2-5; D unclear. The CDR3 runs to 14 residues. Germline CDR1 SGHRS, CDR2 YFSETQ. Trimming pared 0 bases from V and 1 base from J, leaving 7 bases between. As DNA, the CDR3 is TGCGCCAGCAGCTTGGATAGCTTCCAAGAGACCCAGTACTTC. It yields the protein CASSLDSFQETQYF. The complete variable domain, with remaining parts taken from reference TRBV5-1 and TRBJ2-5, reads KAGVTQTPRYLIKTRGQQVTLSCSPISGHRSVSWYQQTPGQGLQFLFEYFSETQRNKGNFPGRFSGRQFSNSRSEMNVSTLELGDSALYLCASSLDSFQETQYFGPGTRLLVL.

The genes are TRBV27 and TRBJ2-3; D possibly corresponds to TRBD1 (5 bases). The CDR3 covers 13 residues. The germline V gene has CDR1 MNHEY and CDR2 SMNVEV (reference sequence). The ends were cut back, 6 bases at V and 6 bases at J, with 13 bases in the middle. The CDR3 region has the DNA TGTGCCAGCAGCTTGGGGCGAGGTGATACGCAGTATTTT. It codes for CASSLGRGDTQYF.